One and the same sample provided the 16 T cell receptor beta chains below, sequenced in a study of T cells in Graves' hyperthyroidism and ophthalmopathy. RNA transcripts served as the template for amplifying TCR beta CDR3 regions. The TCR CDR3 first-round RT-PCR relied on the HTBI primer set. TCRdb re-called the multiplex PCR reads with MiXCR, one entry per CDR3 protein. The table lists fewer than 700,000 distinct CDR3 sequences, 15% to 20% of them singletons. Sequencing used blood. The receptors were sampled from a woman in her 30s with Graves' hyperthyroidism.

The rearrangement uses TRBV11-3 and TRBJ2-7; possibly TRBD1 for D (5 bases). This CDR3 region has 14 residues. Trimming took 5 bases from V and 2 from J, leaving 13 bases between them. Germline CDR1 reads SGHNT; CDR2 reads YENEEA. The CDR3 spells CASSLPTATYEQYF. CDR3 DNA sequence: TGTGCCAGCAGCCTCCCGACAGCCACCTACGAGCAGTACTTC.

The table lists this clonotype with many counts. The chain combines TRBV3-1 with TRBJ1-2; the D gene is possibly TRBD1 (5 bases). V shed 2 bases and J shed 8 bases, with 15 bases lying between them. CDR3 length equals 14 residues. CDR1 is LGHDT and CDR2 is YNNKEL in the germline V gene (reference sequence). The CDR3 DNA reads as TGTGCCAGCAGCCAATCAATAGGGGCCGTCGGCTACACCTTC. Its translation: CASSQSIGAVGYTF.

This clonotype was counted ten times or more. The rearrangement uses TRBV10-3 and TRBJ2-2; unclear D gene. CDR1 ENHRY and CDR2 SYGVKD come from the germline V gene. Trimming shortened V by 8 bases and J by 6 bases, and 13 bases separated the two germline ends. The CDR3 consists of 13 residues. The DNA for the CDR3 is TGTGCCATCTCTCCAGTCTTTCCCGGGGAGCTGTTTTTT. Protein: CAISPVFPGELFF.

The table lists this clonotype with a few counts. The chain combines TRBV4-3 with TRBJ1-5, with unresolved D. Trimming shortened V by 1 base and J by 2 bases, and 6 bases separated the two germline ends. The CDR3 spans 14 residues. CDR1 LGHNA and CDR2 YSLEER come from the germline V gene. This CDR3 reads CASSQGRGNQPQHF. CDR3 DNA: TGCGCCAGCAGCCAAGGACGGGGCAATCAGCCCCAGCATTTT.

The gene calls are TRBV7-3 and TRBJ2-1; 14 bases are a match to TRBD2. This CDR3 has 15 amino acids. Looked up from germline, CDR1 is SGHTA and CDR2 is FQGTGA. J gave up 8 bases and V 5 bases, and 5 bases lay outside the gene matches. The CDR3 loop reads CASSPGLAGGYEQFF. DNA for the CDR3: TGTGCCAGCAGCCCCGGACTAGCGGGAGGCTATGAGCAGTTCTTC. The full variable domain, its missing parts supplied by reference TRBV7-3 and TRBJ2-1, is GAGVSQTPSNKVTEKGKYVELRCDPISGHTALYWYRQSLGQGPEFLIYFQGTGAADDSGLPNDRFFAVRPEGSVSTLKIQRTERGDSAVYLCASSPGLAGGYEQFFGPGTRLTVL.

To note about this clonotype: Given a much more abundant clone one base away, this may be a read error. The V gene is TRBV2, the J gene TRBJ2-7; D is ambiguous. The CDR3 has 13 amino acids. The germline V gene encodes CDR1 SNHLY and CDR2 FYNNEI. This CDR3 is CASSDTALYERYF. Here the CDR3 DNA reads TGTGCCAGCAGTGACACGGCCCTATACGAGCGGTACTTC.

The chain uses TRBV6-1 and TRBJ1-4, with D possibly TRBD1 on 6 matching bases. The CDR3 is made up of 16 amino acids. V lost 8 bases to trimming and J lost 3 bases, with 19 bases between them. Germline V gene sequence: CDR1 MNHNS, CDR2 SASEGT. CDR3 in amino acids: CASSWGGGLSNEKLFF. The CDR3, as DNA: TGTGCCAGCTCATGGGGAGGGGGTCTATCTAATGAAAAACTGTTTTTT.

This clonotype was counted ten times or more. The chain combines TRBV2 with TRBJ2-1, with D uncertain. The CDR3 length is 14 residues. Germline V gene sequence: CDR1 SNHLY, CDR2 FYNNEI. V lost 7 bases and J 2 bases, leaving 12 bases between the germline ends. CDR3: CASTLLSTYNEQFF. CDR3 coding DNA: TGTGCCAGCACCCTCTTGAGTACCTACAATGAGCAGTTCTTC.

The sample holds a few counts of this clonotype. The chain uses TRBV2 and TRBJ1-4; D gene uncertain. Trimming removed 7 bases at V and 0 bases at J, with 18 bases between. Per the germline V gene, CDR1 is SNHLY and CDR2 is FYNNEI. CDR3 length: 17 residues. Written as DNA, the CDR3 is TGTGCCAGCACCCTACTGGGCATACTTGCAACTAATGAAAAACTGTTTTTT. Translated: CASTLLGILATNEKLFF.

The sample holds many counts of this clonotype. The rearrangement links TRBV10-3 to TRBJ2-7, with 7 bases aligning to TRBD1. Trimming removed 10 bases from V and 7 bases from J; junction bases left unmatched: 16. The germline V gene encodes CDR1 ENHRY and CDR2 SYGVKD. The CDR3 spans 14 residues. This CDR3 is CASRGGQDSGEQYF. CDR3 nucleotides: TGTGCCAGCCGGGGCGGACAGGACTCTGGGGAGCAGTACTTC.

This clonotype was recorded many times. V usage is TRBV7-3 and J usage is TRBJ2-1; no clear D gene. Germline V lookup: CDR1 SGHTA, CDR2 FQGTGA. Trimming shortened V by 5 bases and J by 5 bases, and 19 bases separated the two germline ends. This CDR3 is built from 16 residues. The chain's CDR3 is CASSPFRTASNNEQFF. The CDR3, as DNA: TGTGCCAGCAGCCCCTTCCGAACTGCATCAAACAATGAGCAGTTCTTC.

The chain employs TRBV4-1 and TRBJ2-7, with TRBD1 matching 7 bases. The CDR3 loop spans 16 amino acids. V shed 3 bases and J 3 bases; nucleotides not matched to a gene: 11. Germline CDR1 MGHRA, CDR2 YSYEKL. CDR3 nucleotides: TGCGCCAGCAGCCAGGCTAATACCGGGACAGTCTACGAGCAGTACTTC. Translating gives CASSQANTGTVYEQYF.

This clonotype has ten or more counts. V gene TRBV10-3 combines with J gene TRBJ2-1; TRBD2 matches 13 bases. Per germline, CDR1 ENHRY and CDR2 SYGVKD. V lost 10 bases, J lost 7 bases, and 7 bases stayed unmatched. The length of the CDR3 is 14 residues. CDR3 nucleotides: TGTGCCACCGGACTAGCGGGAGTTATAAATGAGCAGTTCTTC. Translating gives CATGLAGVINEQFF.

The table lists this clonotype with many counts. The genes are TRBV28 and TRBJ1-5; D may be TRBD1 (5 bases). CDR1 MDHEN and CDR2 SYDVKM come from the germline V gene. V shed 6 bases and J shed 4 bases, with 13 bases lying between them. The CDR3 is 14 amino acids. The CDR3 region is CASSSGTGNQPQHF. The CDR3, as DNA: TGTGCCAGCAGCTCTGGGACGGGGAATCAGCCCCAGCATTTT.

This clonotype was picked up one time. The rearrangement uses TRBV5-1 and TRBJ2-7; maybe TRBD2 (6 bases). The CDR3 runs to 13 residues. Germline V gene data show CDR1 as SGHRS and CDR2 as YFSETQ. The V gene lost 3 bases and the J gene lost 6 bases, with 13 bases spanning the gap. In DNA form, the CDR3 reads TGCGCCAGCAGCTATCCAGGGAGGACCGAGCAGTACTTC. As protein: CASSYPGRTEQYF.

The chain combines TRBV5-1 with TRBJ1-4, with D uncertain. Germline V gene sequence: CDR1 SGHRS, CDR2 YFSETQ. The CDR3 contains 14 residues. Trimming cost V 1 base and J 7 bases, with 11 bases left between them. The CDR3 nucleotides are TGCGCCAGCAGCTTGCGGGCCAACAGTGAAAAACTGTTTTTT. Translated, it gives CASSLRANSEKLFF. The whole variable domain, remainder taken from reference TRBV5-1 and TRBJ1-4, is KAGVTQTPRYLIKTRGQQVTLSCSPISGHRSVSWYQQTPGQGLQFLFEYFSETQRNKGNFPGRFSGRQFSNSRSEMNVSTLELGDSALYLCASSLRANSEKLFFGSGTQLSVL.